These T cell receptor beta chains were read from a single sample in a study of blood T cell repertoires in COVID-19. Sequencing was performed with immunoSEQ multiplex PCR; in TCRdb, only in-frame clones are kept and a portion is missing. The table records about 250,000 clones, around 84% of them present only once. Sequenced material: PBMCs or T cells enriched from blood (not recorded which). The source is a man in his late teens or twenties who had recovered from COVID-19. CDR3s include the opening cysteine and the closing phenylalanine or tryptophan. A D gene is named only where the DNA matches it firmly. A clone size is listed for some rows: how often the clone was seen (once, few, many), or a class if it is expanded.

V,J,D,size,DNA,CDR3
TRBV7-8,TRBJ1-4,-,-,TGTGCCAGCAGCTTAGAACCAGGGAACAATGAAAAACTGTTTTTT,CASSLEPGNNEKLFF
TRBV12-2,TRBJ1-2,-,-,TGTGCAAGTCGCTTTGACAGGGGGGTTGGCTATGGCTACACCTTC,CASRFDRGVGYGYTF
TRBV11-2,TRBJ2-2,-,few,TGTGCCAGCAGCTCGTATGACACCGGGGAGCTGTTTTTT,CASSSYDTGELFF
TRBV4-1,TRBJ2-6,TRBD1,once,TGCGCCAGCAGCCAGGACAGGGGAACTGGGGCCAACGTCCTGACTTTC,CASSQDRGTGANVLTF
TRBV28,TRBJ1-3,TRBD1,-,TGTGCCAGCAGCGGAGGGACAGCCCTTTCTGGAGGAAACACCATATATTTT,CASSGGTALSGGNTIYF
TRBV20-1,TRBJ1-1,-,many,TGCAGTGCTAGTACCAGGGAAAGTATCACTGAAGCTTTCTTT,CSASTRESITEAFF
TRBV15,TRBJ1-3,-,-,TGTGCCACCCGGCCTAACAGAGTCTCTGGAAACACCATATATTTT,CATRPNRVSGNTIYF
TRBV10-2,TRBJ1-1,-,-,TGCGCCAGCAGGGACATTACGAACACTGAAGCTTTCTTT,CASRDITNTEAFF
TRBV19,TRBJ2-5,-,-,TGTGCCAGTAGTATCCAGGAAAAAGAGACCCAGTACTTC,CASSIQEKETQYF
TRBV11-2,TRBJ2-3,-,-,TGTGCCAGCGGGCCGGGGCTAGCGCTTAATTTTGATACGCAGTATTTT,CASGPGLALNFDTQYF
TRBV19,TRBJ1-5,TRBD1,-,TGTGCCAGTAGTAGGGACAGGGCCACCTATAGCAATCAGCCCCAGCATTTT,CASSRDRATYSNQPQHF
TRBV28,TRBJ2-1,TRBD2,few,TGTGCCAGCAGTTTATCCTCCGAAGGGAGGGCCTTCAATGAGCAGTTCTTC,CASSLSSEGRAFNEQFF
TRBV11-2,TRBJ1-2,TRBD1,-,TGTGCCAGCAGCGTGGGGACAGGGGCTATTAACTATGGCTACACCTTC,CASSVGTGAINYGYTF
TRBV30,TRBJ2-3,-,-,TGTGCCTGGAGTAAGGACAGCTCCCGCACAGATACGCAGTATTTT,CAWSKDSSRTDTQYF
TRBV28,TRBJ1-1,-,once,TGTGCCAGCAGTTTATGGCGGGCCGCTGAAGCTTTCTTT,CASSLWRAAEAFF
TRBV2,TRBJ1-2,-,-,TGTGCCAGCAGTGATACTGACAGGACCGAGGGCGGCTACACCTTC,CASSDTDRTEGGYTF
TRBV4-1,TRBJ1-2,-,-,TGCGCCAGCAGCCAACAGGGATCCGGTGGCTACACCTTC,CASSQQGSGGYTF
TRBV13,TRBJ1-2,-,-,TGTGCCAGCAGCCACGGACAGTCGACAAACTATGGCTACACCTTC,CASSHGQSTNYGYTF
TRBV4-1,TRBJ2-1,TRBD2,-,TGCGCCAGCAGCCAAGGGGGACTAGCGGGGACCACCTACAATGAGCAGTTCTTC,CASSQGGLAGTTYNEQFF
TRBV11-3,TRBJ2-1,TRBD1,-,TGTGCCAGCAGCTTTAGGAACCGCCACAGGGGGTCATACAATGAGCAGTTCTTC,CASSFRNRHRGSYNEQFF
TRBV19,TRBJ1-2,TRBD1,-,TGTGCCAGTAGTCCTCGTCCCGGGACAGCTCCCCTGAACTATGGCTACACCTTC,CASSPRPGTAPLNYGYTF
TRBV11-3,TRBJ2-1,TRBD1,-,TGTGCCAGCAGCTTAGTTTCAACCGGGACAGGGGGGAACAATGAGCAGTTCTTC,CASSLVSTGTGGNNEQFF
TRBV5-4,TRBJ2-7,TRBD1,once,TGTGCCAGCAGCTTGGACCGAGGGACAGGGGGTAGGAAGTACTTC,CASSLDRGTGGRKYF
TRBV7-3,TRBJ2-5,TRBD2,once,TGTGCCAGCAGCGGGGGGACTAGCGGAGAGACCCAGTACTTC,CASSGGTSGETQYF
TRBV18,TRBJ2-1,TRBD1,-,TGTGCCAGCTCACCACCACAGGGGCCCGAGCAGTTCTTC,CASSPPQGPEQFF
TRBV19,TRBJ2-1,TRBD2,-,TGTGCCAGTAGTACATCAGCGGGAGCCTATGAGCAGTTCTTC,CASSTSAGAYEQFF
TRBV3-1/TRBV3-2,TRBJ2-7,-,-,TGTGCCAGCAGCCAGCGCGGGTCCTACGAGCAGTACTTC,CASSQRGSYEQYF
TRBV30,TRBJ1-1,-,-,TGTGCCTGGAATCTCCTTAAGAACACTGAAGCTTTCTTT,CAWNLLKNTEAFF
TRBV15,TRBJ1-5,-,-,TGTGCCACCGGAGACGGCAATCAGCCCCAGCATTTT,CATGDGNQPQHF
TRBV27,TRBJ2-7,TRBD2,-,TGTGCCAGCAGGGTAGCGGGAGGGCCTGGGAACGAGCAGTACTTC,CASRVAGGPGNEQYF
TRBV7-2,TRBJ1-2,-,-,TGTGCCAGCAGCTTAGGTGGGCAGTCCTGGGGCTACACCTTC,CASSLGGQSWGYTF
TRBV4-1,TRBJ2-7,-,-,TGCGCCAGCAGCCGGACCGACAGGGAGGAGAACGAGCAGTACTTC,CASSRTDREENEQYF
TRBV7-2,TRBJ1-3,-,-,TGTGCCAGCAGCAGCAGGGGTGCTGGAAACACCATATATTTT,CASSSRGAGNTIYF
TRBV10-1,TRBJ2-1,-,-,TGCGCCAGCAGTGAGTCACTATTCAGTGAGCAGTTCTTC,CASSESLFSEQFF
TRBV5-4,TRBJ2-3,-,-,TGTGCCAGCAGCTTGGGGGGGCAGCGGGATGGATCAGATACGCAGTATTTT,CASSLGGQRDGSDTQYF
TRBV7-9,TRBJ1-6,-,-,TGTGCCAGCAGCTTAGCCTCAGGGATAAATTCACCCCTCCACTTT,CASSLASGINSPLHF
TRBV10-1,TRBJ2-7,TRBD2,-,TGCGCCAGCAGTGAGTCGACTAGCGGATCCTACGAGCAGTACTTC,CASSESTSGSYEQYF
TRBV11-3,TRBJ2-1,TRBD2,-,TGTGCCAGCAGCTCCGGGACTAGCATCTACAATGAGCAGTTCTTC,CASSSGTSIYNEQFF
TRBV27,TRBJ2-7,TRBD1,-,TGTGCCAGCAGTATCCGGACAGGGTTCTCCTACGAGCAGTACTTC,CASSIRTGFSYEQYF
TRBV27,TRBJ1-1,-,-,TGTGCCAGCATGGCGGGGGGTGAAGCTTTCTTT,CASMAGGEAFF